This is a list of T cell receptor beta chains from one sample in a study of blood T cell repertoires in COVID-19. The data were produced by immunoSEQ multiplex PCR, yet TCRdb's version contains in-frame clones alone and is incomplete. The table lists 250,000 to 400,000 clones, around nine tenths of them singletons. The sample comprised PBMCs or T cells enriched from blood (not recorded which). The source of these receptors is a man in his 60s who had recovered from COVID-19. CDR3s include the opening cysteine and the closing phenylalanine or tryptophan. The order of the fields is D gene, clone size, V gene, J gene, CDR3 DNA, CDR3 protein. The D gene is left open where the match is weak. Clone size is stated in some rows and not others, as once, few, many or a class when expanded.

d_call: TRBD1
clone_size: .
v_call: TRBV5-1
j_call: TRBJ2-6
cdr3_nt: TGCGCCAGCTCAACAGGGGCTGGGGCCAACGTCCTGACTTTC
cdr3_aa: CASSTGAGANVLTF

d_call: .
clone_size: .
v_call: TRBV18
j_call: TRBJ1-1
cdr3_nt: TGTGCCAGCTCACCCCTTGGGGACACCGCCTTGAACACTGAAGCTTTCTTT
cdr3_aa: CASSPLGDTALNTEAFF

d_call: .
clone_size: .
v_call: TRBV24-1
j_call: TRBJ2-2
cdr3_nt: TGTGCCACCAGTGATTTGCGGGCGAACACCGGGGAGCTGTTTTTT
cdr3_aa: CATSDLRANTGELFF

d_call: TRBD2
clone_size: .
v_call: TRBV19
j_call: TRBJ2-5
cdr3_nt: TGTGCCAGTAGTATAGATCTCCCGACTAGCGGGAGGACAGAGACCCAGTACTTC
cdr3_aa: CASSIDLPTSGRTETQYF

d_call: TRBD2
clone_size: .
v_call: TRBV5-1
j_call: TRBJ2-7
cdr3_nt: TGCGCCAGCAGCTTGTATTTTAGCGGGGGCTCCTACGAGCAGTACTTC
cdr3_aa: CASSLYFSGGSYEQYF

d_call: .
clone_size: once
v_call: TRBV5-1
j_call: TRBJ2-7
cdr3_nt: TGCGCCAGCAGCTTGAACGCGGGCCTTCTCTACGAGCAGTACTTC
cdr3_aa: CASSLNAGLLYEQYF

d_call: TRBD2
clone_size: .
v_call: TRBV5-1
j_call: TRBJ2-1
cdr3_nt: TGCGCCAGCAGCTTGATCTTTGCTAGCGGGAGTGGGGACTACAATGAGCAGTTCTTC
cdr3_aa: CASSLIFASGSGDYNEQFF

d_call: .
clone_size: .
v_call: TRBV5-1
j_call: TRBJ1-5
cdr3_nt: TGCGCCAGCAGCTTGCGGGGTGATCAGCCCCAGCATTTT
cdr3_aa: CASSLRGDQPQHF

d_call: .
clone_size: .
v_call: TRBV10-3
j_call: TRBJ1-4
cdr3_nt: TGTGCCATCAGTGACCCTACAGCTAATGAAAAACTGTTTTTT
cdr3_aa: CAISDPTANEKLFF

d_call: TRBD1
clone_size: .
v_call: TRBV5-1
j_call: TRBJ2-7
cdr3_nt: TGCGCCAGCAGCCAGCGAGGGACAGCTTCCTACGAGCAGTACTTC
cdr3_aa: CASSQRGTASYEQYF

d_call: TRBD1
clone_size: .
v_call: TRBV5-4
j_call: TRBJ2-5
cdr3_nt: TGTGCCAGCAGCATAAGACAGGGCAGCCAAGAGACCCAGTACTTC
cdr3_aa: CASSIRQGSQETQYF

d_call: .
clone_size: .
v_call: TRBV11-2
j_call: TRBJ2-7
cdr3_nt: TGTGCCAGCAGCTTAGTAGTAGCGACGTCGGGGGTCGAGCAGTACTTC
cdr3_aa: CASSLVVATSGVEQYF

d_call: .
clone_size: .
v_call: TRBV6-1
j_call: TRBJ1-5
cdr3_nt: TGTGCCAGCAGTGAACGTGTTTGGAGGGAGCCCCAGCATTTT
cdr3_aa: CASSERVWREPQHF

d_call: TRBD1
clone_size: .
v_call: TRBV19
j_call: TRBJ2-5
cdr3_nt: TGTGCCAGTAACAAGGGGACAGGGAGAGAGACCCAGTACTTC
cdr3_aa: CASNKGTGRETQYF

d_call: .
clone_size: .
v_call: TRBV12-3/TRBV12-4
j_call: TRBJ1-1
cdr3_nt: TGTGCCAGCAGTTTAACCCGGGGAGCTTTCTTT
cdr3_aa: CASSLTRGAFF

d_call: .
clone_size: .
v_call: TRBV19
j_call: TRBJ1-5
cdr3_nt: TGTGCCAGTAGTATCGATTCCCGGGGTGTCCAGCCCCAGCATTTT
cdr3_aa: CASSIDSRGVQPQHF

d_call: .
clone_size: once
v_call: TRBV9
j_call: TRBJ1-3
cdr3_nt: TGTGCCAGCAGCGTAGGAGGCAGAACCGGAAACACCATATATTTT
cdr3_aa: CASSVGGRTGNTIYF

d_call: TRBD1
clone_size: .
v_call: TRBV12-5
j_call: TRBJ2-5
cdr3_nt: TGTGCTAGTGGTTTAAGTCAGGGGGACCAAGAGACCCAGTACTTC
cdr3_aa: CASGLSQGDQETQYF

d_call: .
clone_size: .
v_call: TRBV4-3
j_call: TRBJ2-7
cdr3_nt: TGCGCCAGCAGCTCGGAGACAGGAGTCTCCTACGAGCAGTACTTC
cdr3_aa: CASSSETGVSYEQYF

d_call: TRBD1
clone_size: .
v_call: TRBV5-1
j_call: TRBJ1-1
cdr3_nt: TGCGCCAGCAGCCCCAGACAGGGGGCTCGTAACACTGAAGCTTTCTTT
cdr3_aa: CASSPRQGARNTEAFF

d_call: .
clone_size: .
v_call: TRBV9
j_call: TRBJ1-2
cdr3_nt: TGTGCCAGCAGCGTTTCGACGGGGGTTAGGGGCTACACCTTC
cdr3_aa: CASSVSTGVRGYTF

d_call: .
clone_size: .
v_call: TRBV3-1/TRBV3-2
j_call: TRBJ2-1
cdr3_nt: TGTGCCAGCAGCCAAGAAGGGGACAATGAGCAGTTCTTC
cdr3_aa: CASSQEGDNEQFF

d_call: TRBD1
clone_size: few
v_call: TRBV27
j_call: TRBJ1-6
cdr3_nt: TGTGCCAGCAGAACCACCGGGACAGAAAATTCACCCCTCCACTTT
cdr3_aa: CASRTTGTENSPLHF

d_call: TRBD2
clone_size: .
v_call: TRBV28
j_call: TRBJ2-5
cdr3_nt: TGTGCCAGCAGCCAACTCGGACTAGCGGGGGCGAGTGTAGAGACCCAGTACTTC
cdr3_aa: CASSQLGLAGASVETQYF

d_call: .
clone_size: .
v_call: TRBV7-7
j_call: TRBJ2-5
cdr3_nt: TGTGCTAGCAGCCGGACTGAGGGGACCCAGTACTTC
cdr3_aa: CASSRTEGTQYF

d_call: TRBD1
clone_size: .
v_call: TRBV7-9
j_call: TRBJ1-1
cdr3_nt: TGTGCCAGCAGGATTACGACAGGGCTGAACACTGAAGCTTTCTTT
cdr3_aa: CASRITTGLNTEAFF

d_call: TRBD2
clone_size: once
v_call: TRBV19
j_call: TRBJ2-1
cdr3_nt: TGTGCCAGTAGTATGGCTAGCGGGAGAAATGAGCAGTTCTTC
cdr3_aa: CASSMASGRNEQFF

d_call: TRBD1
clone_size: .
v_call: TRBV28
j_call: TRBJ1-5
cdr3_nt: TGTGCCAGCAGACCCGGGACAGGGTATCAGCCCCAGCATTTT
cdr3_aa: CASRPGTGYQPQHF

d_call: TRBD1
clone_size: few
v_call: TRBV7-2
j_call: TRBJ1-2
cdr3_nt: TGTGCCAGCAGCTCTCGACGGACAGGGGGCGGCTATGGCTACACCTTC
cdr3_aa: CASSSRRTGGGYGYTF

d_call: TRBD1
clone_size: .
v_call: TRBV19
j_call: TRBJ1-1
cdr3_nt: TGTGCCAGTAGCGTTCAGGGGGGTTTGAACACTGAAGCTTTCTTT
cdr3_aa: CASSVQGGLNTEAFF

d_call: TRBD1
clone_size: .
v_call: TRBV5-1
j_call: TRBJ1-1
cdr3_nt: TGCGCCAGCAGCTTAGACAGGGGTGGCACTGAAGCTTTCTTT
cdr3_aa: CASSLDRGGTEAFF

d_call: .
clone_size: .
v_call: TRBV28
j_call: TRBJ1-5
cdr3_nt: TGTGCCAGCAGTCAACAGGTTAATCAGCCCCAGCATTTT
cdr3_aa: CASSQQVNQPQHF

d_call: TRBD1
clone_size: .
v_call: TRBV27
j_call: TRBJ1-2
cdr3_nt: TGTGCCAGCAGTTTGGGACAGGGGGCTTTCACCTTC
cdr3_aa: CASSLGQGAFTF

d_call: TRBD1
clone_size: few
v_call: TRBV19
j_call: TRBJ1-1
cdr3_nt: TGTGCCAGTAACAGGGGACAGGGGAGAGAGAACACTGAAGCTTTCTTT
cdr3_aa: CASNRGQGRENTEAFF

d_call: TRBD2
clone_size: .
v_call: TRBV11-1
j_call: TRBJ2-7
cdr3_nt: TGTGCCAGCAGCCGCTCTAGCGGGGGCTCCTACGAGCAGTACTTC
cdr3_aa: CASSRSSGGSYEQYF

d_call: .
clone_size: .
v_call: TRBV3-1/TRBV3-2
j_call: TRBJ2-2
cdr3_nt: TGTGCCAGCAGCCAAGGTCTGACAACCGGGGAGCTGTTTTTT
cdr3_aa: CASSQGLTTGELFF

d_call: TRBD2
clone_size: few
v_call: TRBV6-1
j_call: TRBJ2-3
cdr3_nt: TGTGCCAGCAGTGAACTAGCGGGAGAGGCAGATACGCAGTATTTT
cdr3_aa: CASSELAGEADTQYF

d_call: TRBD2
clone_size: .
v_call: TRBV5-1
j_call: TRBJ2-3
cdr3_nt: TGCGCCAGCAGCTTGGGCCTCGGACTAGCGGGCACAGATACGCAGTATTTT
cdr3_aa: CASSLGLGLAGTDTQYF

d_call: .
clone_size: .
v_call: TRBV21-1
j_call: TRBJ2-7
cdr3_nt: TGTGCCAGCAGCAAAGTGGAGCGCGGGAGTCCCTACGAGCAGTACTTC
cdr3_aa: CASSKVERGSPYEQYF

d_call: TRBD1
clone_size: .
v_call: TRBV28
j_call: TRBJ2-1
cdr3_nt: TGTGCCAGCAGTACCCGGGACAGGAGGGGCTCCTACAATGAGCAGTTCTTC
cdr3_aa: CASSTRDRRGSYNEQFF

d_call: TRBD2
clone_size: .
v_call: TRBV6-5
j_call: TRBJ2-7
cdr3_nt: TGTGCCAGCAGTACACTAGCGGGCTCCCGCTACGAGCAGTACTTC
cdr3_aa: CASSTLAGSRYEQYF

d_call: .
clone_size: .
v_call: TRBV28
j_call: TRBJ1-2
cdr3_nt: TGTGCCAGCACCCTGGGAGCCAATAACTATGGCTACACCTTC
cdr3_aa: CASTLGANNYGYTF

d_call: .
clone_size: .
v_call: TRBV29-1
j_call: TRBJ1-1
cdr3_nt: TGCAGCGCGGCAGGGTACACTGAAGCTTTCTTT
cdr3_aa: CSAAGYTEAFF

d_call: TRBD2
clone_size: once
v_call: TRBV3-1/TRBV3-2
j_call: TRBJ2-7
cdr3_nt: TGTGCCAGCAGCCAAGAACTAGCGGGAGCCTCCTACGAGCAGTACTTC
cdr3_aa: CASSQELAGASYEQYF

d_call: .
clone_size: .
v_call: TRBV2
j_call: TRBJ1-5
cdr3_nt: TGTGCCAGCAGTGCCCTCCCGGGGCAGCCCCAGCATTTT
cdr3_aa: CASSALPGQPQHF

d_call: .
clone_size: once
v_call: TRBV19
j_call: TRBJ2-7
cdr3_nt: TGTGCCAGTAGTATAGACCCGAGGAGGGGGCTATCCTACGAGCAGTACTTC
cdr3_aa: CASSIDPRRGLSYEQYF

d_call: TRBD2
clone_size: once
v_call: TRBV7-2
j_call: TRBJ2-3
cdr3_nt: TGTGCCAGCAGCTCCCGGTCCGGGACTAGCGGGAGTGGTGATACGCAGTATTTT
cdr3_aa: CASSSRSGTSGSGDTQYF

d_call: .
clone_size: .
v_call: TRBV21-1
j_call: TRBJ1-1
cdr3_nt: TGTGCCAGCAAAGGTCCGGGACAGCCCAATTCCGCGTCCACTGAAGCTTTCTTT
cdr3_aa: CASKGPGQPNSASTEAFF

d_call: .
clone_size: .
v_call: TRBV5-4
j_call: TRBJ1-2
cdr3_nt: TGTGCCAGCAGCAACACAGCTAACTATGGCTACACCTTC
cdr3_aa: CASSNTANYGYTF

d_call: .
clone_size: .
v_call: TRBV5-1
j_call: TRBJ1-2
cdr3_nt: TGCGCCAGCAGCTTTGGAGGGACCGACGGGGGCTACACCTTC
cdr3_aa: CASSFGGTDGGYTF

d_call: TRBD1
clone_size: .
v_call: TRBV11-3
j_call: TRBJ2-2
cdr3_nt: TGTGCCAGCAGCTTAGGGGTGGACAGGGGGCGCCGGGAGCTGTTTTTT
cdr3_aa: CASSLGVDRGRRELFF

d_call: TRBD1
clone_size: .
v_call: TRBV19
j_call: TRBJ2-5
cdr3_nt: TGTGCCAGTAGTACCAGACAGGGGGCAACGGAGACCCAGTACTTC
cdr3_aa: CASSTRQGATETQYF

d_call: TRBD1
clone_size: .
v_call: TRBV19
j_call: TRBJ2-1
cdr3_nt: TGTGCCAGTAGTATCCCCACCGGGACAGGGGCCTACAATGAGCAGTTCTTC
cdr3_aa: CASSIPTGTGAYNEQFF

d_call: .
clone_size: .
v_call: TRBV5-4
j_call: TRBJ2-3
cdr3_nt: TGTGCCAGCGCCGGGAAAACAGATACGCAGTATTTT
cdr3_aa: CASAGKTDTQYF

d_call: TRBD2
clone_size: .
v_call: TRBV7-3
j_call: TRBJ2-1
cdr3_nt: TGTGCCAGCAGCGCTGGACTAGCGGGAGGACCCCGCTACAATGAGCAGTTCTTC
cdr3_aa: CASSAGLAGGPRYNEQFF

d_call: TRBD2
clone_size: .
v_call: TRBV27
j_call: TRBJ2-7
cdr3_nt: TGTGCCAGCAGTCCCTCCACTAGCGGGAGAGTCAGGGAGCAGTACTTC
cdr3_aa: CASSPSTSGRVREQYF